This is a list of T cell receptor beta chains from one sample in a study of T cell repertoires in cytomegalovirus infection. One entry per CDR3 protein, called by TCRdb with MiXCR from the reads. The sample has around 310,000 distinct CDR3 sequences, 15% to 20% seen once. Sequencing was carried out using PBMCs. Receptor source: a human donor in good health (CMV status not recorded). Some clones in this sample may be carry-over from other donors' samples. CDR3s include the opening cysteine and the closing phenylalanine or tryptophan. A D gene is named only where the DNA matches it firmly. Only some rows state a clone size, as once, few, many or a class for expanded clones.

V	length	size	J	D	CDR3	DNA
TRBV11-2	15	-	TRBJ1-1	TRBD1	CASSLDGTAWAIAFF	TGTGCCAGCAGCTTAGACGGGACAGCTTGGGCCATAGCTTTCTTT
TRBV6-1	17	-	TRBJ2-7	TRBD2	CASSLSYDLAGTYEQYF	TGTGCCAGCAGCCTCTCCTATGATCTAGCGGGGACCTACGAGCAGTACTTC
TRBV10-3	14	-	TRBJ2-7	TRBD1	CAIKAPGQLYEQYF	TGTGCCATCAAAGCACCGGGACAGCTCTACGAGCAGTACTTC
TRBV27	12	few	TRBJ2-7	-	CASSPPGYEQYF	TGTGCCAGCAGTCCACCGGGCTACGAGCAGTACTTC
TRBV7-8	13	many	TRBJ2-3	-	CASNRDSTDTQYF	TGTGCCAGCAACCGGGACAGCACAGATACGCAGTATTTT
TRBV6-5	13	-	TRBJ1-5	-	CASSYSGFSPQHF	TGTGCCAGCAGTTACTCGGGGTTTAGCCCCCAGCATTTT
TRBV7-2	17	few	TRBJ1-5	TRBD1	CASSSDRGLRDNQPQHF	TGTGCCAGCAGCTCCGACAGGGGGCTTAGGGACAATCAGCCCCAGCATTTT
TRBV7-2	14	many	TRBJ2-1	-	CASSFRDLGDEQFF	TGTGCCAGCAGCTTCCGGGATTTGGGCGATGAGCAGTTCTTC
TRBV28	14	-	TRBJ1-4	-	CASTRPQGGEKLFF	TGTGCCAGCACCCGGCCCCAGGGCGGGGAAAAACTGTTTTTT
TRBV20-1	15	many	TRBJ1-4	-	CSASGPRDVDEKLFF	TGCAGTGCTAGCGGGCCCAGGGACGTGGATGAAAAACTGTTTTTT
TRBV20-1	17	-	TRBJ2-3	-	CSARTKLVPVGTDTQYF	TGCAGTGCTCGGACGAAGTTAGTGCCCGTAGGCACAGATACGCAGTATTTT
TRBV20-1	16	few	TRBJ2-7	-	CSARYFGGGGSYEQYF	TGCAGTGCTAGATATTTCGGGGGCGGAGGGTCCTACGAGCAGTACTTC
TRBV20-1	15	few	TRBJ2-1	TRBD2	CSALPPSGGLYEQFF	TGCAGTGCTCTGCCGCCTAGCGGGGGATTGTATGAGCAGTTCTTC
TRBV6-4	13	few	TRBJ2-2	TRBD1	CAPKRGRTGELFF	TGTGCCCCAAAGAGGGGGCGCACCGGGGAGCTGTTTTTT
TRBV4-2	15	many	TRBJ1-5	TRBD1	CASSQDPTGDQPQHF	TGTGCCAGCAGCCAAGACCCGACAGGGGATCAGCCCCAGCATTTT
TRBV12-3/TRBV12-4	13	-	TRBJ2-7	TRBD2	CASKGREVSEQYF	TGTGCCAGCAAAGGGAGGGAGGTCTCCGAGCAGTACTTC
TRBV7-9	14	many	TRBJ1-4	-	CASSLTGSNEKLFF	TGTGCCAGCAGCCTAACCGGGAGTAATGAAAAACTGTTTTTT
TRBV12-3/TRBV12-4	13	-	TRBJ1-2	-	CASSSTARYGYTF	TGTGCCAGCAGTTCGACAGCTCGCTATGGCTACACCTTC
TRBV6-6	17	few	TRBJ2-2	TRBD1	CASSYSTGQGNTGELFF	TGTGCCAGCAGTTACTCGACGGGACAGGGAAACACCGGGGAGCTGTTTTTT
TRBV7-2	15	many	TRBJ2-3	TRBD1	CASSLGQGQTDTQYF	TGTGCCAGCAGCCTTGGACAGGGTCAGACAGATACGCAGTATTTT
TRBV7-8	15	many	TRBJ2-3	-	CASSHLEDPWDTQYF	TGTGCCAGCAGCCACTTAGAAGATCCCTGGGATACGCAGTATTTT
TRBV5-4	14	-	TRBJ1-1	TRBD1	CASNYQGGLAEAFF	TGTGCCAGCAACTACCAGGGGGGGCTGGCTGAAGCTTTCTTT
TRBV20-1	11	few	TRBJ1-2	-	CSASDSYGYTF	TGCAGTGCTAGTGACAGCTATGGCTACACCTTC
TRBV20-1	15	few	TRBJ2-1	TRBD2	CSARDGRAGVNEQFF	TGCAGTGCTAGAGATGGTCGCGCGGGGGTAAATGAGCAGTTCTTC
TRBV7-2	13	many	TRBJ1-1	-	CASSRQENTEAFF	TGTGCCAGCAGCCGACAGGAAAACACTGAAGCTTTCTTT
TRBV19	14	-	TRBJ2-3	-	CASSMGPSTDTQYF	TGTGCCAGTAGTATGGGGCCTAGCACAGATACGCAGTATTTT
TRBV7-2	14	many	TRBJ2-5	-	CASSAYREGETQYF	TGTGCCAGCAGCGCCTACAGGGAGGGGGAGACCCAGTACTTC
TRBV6-1	13	many	TRBJ1-2	TRBD1	CASSLTGVGGYTF	TGTGCCAGCAGTTTGACAGGGGTTGGGGGCTACACCTTC
TRBV20-1	13	-	TRBJ2-3	-	CSGVLVSPDTQYF	TGCAGTGGGGTCCTGGTGAGCCCAGATACGCAGTATTTT
TRBV6-2/TRBV6-3	13	many	TRBJ2-5	TRBD1	CASRGQGAKTQYF	TGTGCCAGCAGAGGACAGGGGGCAAAGACCCAGTACTTC
TRBV4-3	16	-	TRBJ2-7	-	CASSQGFRDASYEQYF	TGCGCCAGCAGCCAAGGGTTCCGGGACGCTTCCTACGAGCAGTACTTC
TRBV6-5	13	-	TRBJ1-1	-	CASNEQGFTEAFF	TGTGCCAGCAACGAACAGGGATTCACTGAAGCTTTCTTT
TRBV12-3/TRBV12-4	12	few	TRBJ2-1	-	CASSWDWREQFF	TGTGCCAGCAGCTGGGACTGGAGAGAGCAGTTCTTC
TRBV27	15	few	TRBJ2-1	-	CASSPRDLGGNEQFF	TGTGCCAGCAGTCCCCGGGATCTCGGGGGAAATGAGCAGTTCTTC
TRBV4-1	16	many	TRBJ2-3	TRBD1	CASSHVPGQGPDTQYF	TGCGCCAGCAGCCACGTCCCGGGACAGGGTCCGGATACGCAGTATTTT
TRBV20-1	14	many	TRBJ1-3	-	CSAPEHGSGNTIYF	TGCAGTGCTCCCGAGCATGGGTCGGGAAACACCATATATTTT
TRBV28	16	few	TRBJ1-5	-	CASTPVVGMGNQPQHF	TGTGCCAGCACCCCGGTAGTCGGGATGGGCAATCAGCCCCAGCATTTT
TRBV7-2	17	many	TRBJ2-7	TRBD1	CASSLVAGQGTTIEQYF	TGTGCCAGCAGCTTAGTTGCCGGACAGGGTACGACGATCGAGCAGTACTTC
TRBV20-1	14	-	TRBJ2-3	-	CSARSEVGADTQYF	TGCAGTGCTAGGAGCGAGGTTGGGGCAGATACGCAGTATTTT
TRBV5-5	15	-	TRBJ2-1	TRBD2	CASSSPQRGINEQFF	TGTGCCAGCAGCTCGCCCCAGCGGGGGATAAATGAGCAGTTCTTC
TRBV28	15	-	TRBJ1-5	-	CASTTGQLSNQPQHF	TGTGCCAGCACCACCGGACAGCTTAGCAATCAGCCCCAGCATTTT
TRBV6-6	16	many	TRBJ2-4	-	CASSQGPHGAKNIQYF	TGTGCCAGCAGCCAGGGACCGCACGGTGCCAAAAACATTCAGTACTTC